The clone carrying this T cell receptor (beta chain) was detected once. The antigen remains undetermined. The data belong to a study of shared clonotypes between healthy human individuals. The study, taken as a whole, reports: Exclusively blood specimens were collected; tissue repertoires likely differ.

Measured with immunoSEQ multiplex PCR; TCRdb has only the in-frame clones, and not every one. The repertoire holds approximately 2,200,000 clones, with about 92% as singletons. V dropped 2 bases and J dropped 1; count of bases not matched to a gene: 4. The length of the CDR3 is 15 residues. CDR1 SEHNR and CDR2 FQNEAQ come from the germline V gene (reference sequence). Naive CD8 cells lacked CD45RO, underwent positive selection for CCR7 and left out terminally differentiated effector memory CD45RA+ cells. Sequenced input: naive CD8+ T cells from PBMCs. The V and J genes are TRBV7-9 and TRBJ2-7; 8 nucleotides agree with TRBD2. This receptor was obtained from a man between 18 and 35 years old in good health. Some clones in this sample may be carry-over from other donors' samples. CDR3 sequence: CASSLRERGSYEQYF. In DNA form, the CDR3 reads TGTGCCAGCAGCTTAAGAGAGCGGGGGTCCTACGAGCAGTACTTC.